The source of this TCR beta chain is a study of technical replicates of blood from a few donors. Produced via immunoSEQ multiplex PCR; TCRdb's table is partial and in-frame only. The table records tens of thousands of clones, around 87% of them present only once. Germline CDR1 is SGHTA and CDR2 is FQGNSA. The CDR3 consists of 14 residues. V was shortened by 5 bases and J by 6 bases, with 16 bases between the two germline ends. This receptor was obtained from a human donor in good health. Some clones in this sample may be carry-over from other donors' samples. This rearrangement joins TRBV7-2 to TRBJ1-2, with D maybe TRBD1 (6 bases). Sequenced input: PBMCs. The CDR3 reads CASSPRTGNHGYTF. In DNA, the CDR3 is TGTGCCAGCAGCCCACGAACAGGGAATCATGGCTACACCTTC.